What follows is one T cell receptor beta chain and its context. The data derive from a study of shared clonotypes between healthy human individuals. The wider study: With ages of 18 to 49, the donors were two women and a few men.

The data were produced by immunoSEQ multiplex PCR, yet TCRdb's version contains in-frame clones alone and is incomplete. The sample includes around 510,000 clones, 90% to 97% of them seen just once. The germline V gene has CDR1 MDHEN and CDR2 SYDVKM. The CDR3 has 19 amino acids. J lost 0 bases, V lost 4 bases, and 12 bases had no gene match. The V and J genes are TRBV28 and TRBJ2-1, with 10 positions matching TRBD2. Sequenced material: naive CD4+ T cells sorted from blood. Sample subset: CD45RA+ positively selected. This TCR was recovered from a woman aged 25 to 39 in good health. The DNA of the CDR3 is TGTGCCAGCAGTTCCCCAGGACTAGCGGAGAGAACCTCCTACAATGAGCAGTTCTTC. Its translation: CASSSPGLAERTSYNEQFF.